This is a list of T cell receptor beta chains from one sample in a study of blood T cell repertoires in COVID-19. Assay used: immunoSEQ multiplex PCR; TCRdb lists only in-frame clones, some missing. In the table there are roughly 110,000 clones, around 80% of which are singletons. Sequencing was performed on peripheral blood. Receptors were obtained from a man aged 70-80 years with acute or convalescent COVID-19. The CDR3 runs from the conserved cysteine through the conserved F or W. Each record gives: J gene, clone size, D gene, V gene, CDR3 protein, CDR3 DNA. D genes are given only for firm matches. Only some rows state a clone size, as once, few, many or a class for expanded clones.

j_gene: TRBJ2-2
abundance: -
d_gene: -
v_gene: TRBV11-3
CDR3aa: CASSLGQGPSMTGELFF
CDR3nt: TGTGCCAGCAGCTTAGGTCAGGGGCCCTCGATGACCGGGGAGCTGTTTTTT

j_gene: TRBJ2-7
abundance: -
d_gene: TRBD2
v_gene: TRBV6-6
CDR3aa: CASSLPGTSRYEQYF
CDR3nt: TGTGCCAGCAGTCTCCCCGGGACTAGCAGATACGAGCAGTACTTC

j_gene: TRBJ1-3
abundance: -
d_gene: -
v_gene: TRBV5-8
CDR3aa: CASSLGLISSGNTIYF
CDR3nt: TGTGCCAGCAGCTTGGGGCTCATCAGCTCTGGAAACACCATATATTTT

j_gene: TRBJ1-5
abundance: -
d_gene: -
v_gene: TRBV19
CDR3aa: CASSIVVDSNQPQHF
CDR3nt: TGTGCCAGTAGTATAGTAGTAGATAGCAATCAGCCCCAGCATTTT

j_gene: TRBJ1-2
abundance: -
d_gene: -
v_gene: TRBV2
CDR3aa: CASSETGTNYGYTF
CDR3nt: TGTGCCAGCAGTGAAACAGGAACTAACTATGGCTACACCTTC

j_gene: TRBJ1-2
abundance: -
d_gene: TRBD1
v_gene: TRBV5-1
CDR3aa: CASSQQGNYGYTF
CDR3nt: TGCGCCAGCAGCCAACAGGGGAACTATGGCTACACCTTC

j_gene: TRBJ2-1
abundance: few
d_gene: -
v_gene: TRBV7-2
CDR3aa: CASSPQTVVGYNEQFF
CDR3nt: TGTGCCAGCAGCCCCCAGACAGTTGTGGGCTACAATGAGCAGTTCTTC

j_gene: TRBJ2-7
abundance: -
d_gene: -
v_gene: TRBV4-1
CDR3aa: CASSQGAGIPFGEQYF
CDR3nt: TGCGCCAGCAGCCAAGGGGCGGGGATCCCTTTTGGCGAGCAGTACTTC

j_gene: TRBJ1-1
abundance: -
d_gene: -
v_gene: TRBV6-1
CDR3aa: CASSETRGVSEAFF
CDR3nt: TGTGCCAGCAGTGAAACCAGGGGTGTATCTGAAGCTTTCTTT

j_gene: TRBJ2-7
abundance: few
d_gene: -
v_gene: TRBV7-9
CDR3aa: CASSLGTGVREQYF
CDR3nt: TGTGCCAGCAGCTTAGGGACCGGGGTGCGGGAGCAGTACTTC

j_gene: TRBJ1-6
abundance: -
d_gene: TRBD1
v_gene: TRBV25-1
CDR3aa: CASSGTGVSPLHF
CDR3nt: TGTGCCAGCAGTGGGACAGGGGTCTCACCCCTCCACTTT

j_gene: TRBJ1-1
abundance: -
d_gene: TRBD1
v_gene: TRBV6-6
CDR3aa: CASSSRGRNTEAFF
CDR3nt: TGTGCCAGCAGTAGCAGGGGGCGGAACACTGAAGCTTTCTTT

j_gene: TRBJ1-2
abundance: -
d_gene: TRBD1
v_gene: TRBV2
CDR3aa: CASSLGTGSLNYGYTF
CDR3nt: TGTGCCAGCAGTCTAGGGACAGGATCACTCAACTATGGCTACACCTTC

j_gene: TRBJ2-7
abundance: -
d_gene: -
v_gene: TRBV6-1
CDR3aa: CASSEWLEQYF
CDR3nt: TGTGCCAGCAGTGAATGGCTCGAGCAGTACTTC

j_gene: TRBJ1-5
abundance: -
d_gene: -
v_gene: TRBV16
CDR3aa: CASSPWDTLGQPQHF
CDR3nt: TGTGCCAGCAGCCCATGGGACACCTTGGGTCAGCCCCAGCATTTT

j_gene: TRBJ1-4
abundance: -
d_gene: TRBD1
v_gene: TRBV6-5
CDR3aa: CASSDRAANEKLFF
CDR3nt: TGTGCCAGCAGCGACAGGGCGGCTAATGAAAAACTGTTTTTT

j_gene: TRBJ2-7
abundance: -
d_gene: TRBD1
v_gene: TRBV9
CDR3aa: CASSGGQDRAYEQYF
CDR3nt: TGTGCCAGCAGCGGAGGACAGGACCGGGCCTACGAGCAGTACTTC

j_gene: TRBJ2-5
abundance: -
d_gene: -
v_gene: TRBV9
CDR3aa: CASSVAGGRLETQYF
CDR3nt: TGTGCCAGCAGCGTAGCTGGCGGCAGACTAGAGACCCAGTACTTC

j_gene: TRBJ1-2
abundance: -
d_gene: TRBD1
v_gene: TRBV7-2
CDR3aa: CASSLVTGQGHYGYTF
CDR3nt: TGTGCCAGCAGCTTAGTAACTGGACAGGGACACTATGGCTACACCTTC

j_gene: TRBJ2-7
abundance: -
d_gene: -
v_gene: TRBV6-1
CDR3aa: CASSEAGLLPYEQYF
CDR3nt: TGTGCCAGCAGTGAGGCAGGCCTCTTACCCTACGAGCAGTACTTC

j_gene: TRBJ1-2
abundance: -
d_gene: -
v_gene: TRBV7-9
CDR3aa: CASSPPGGANYGYTF
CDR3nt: TGTGCCAGCAGCCCCCCGGGAGGAGCAAACTATGGCTACACCTTC

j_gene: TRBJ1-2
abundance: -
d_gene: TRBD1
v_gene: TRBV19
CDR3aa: CASTTGVGYGYTF
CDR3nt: TGTGCCAGTACGACAGGGGTTGGCTATGGCTACACCTTC

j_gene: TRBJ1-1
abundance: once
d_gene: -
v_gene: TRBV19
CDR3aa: CATRQKMNTEAFF
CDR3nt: TGTGCCACCAGACAGAAAATGAACACTGAAGCTTTCTTT

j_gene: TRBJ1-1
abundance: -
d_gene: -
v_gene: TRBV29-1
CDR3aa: CSVERQTNTEAFF
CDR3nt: TGCAGCGTTGAAAGACAGACGAACACTGAAGCTTTCTTT

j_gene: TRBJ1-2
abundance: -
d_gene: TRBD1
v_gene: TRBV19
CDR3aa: CASSQGAANYGYTF
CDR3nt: TGTGCCAGTTCTCAGGGGGCAGCTAACTATGGCTACACCTTC

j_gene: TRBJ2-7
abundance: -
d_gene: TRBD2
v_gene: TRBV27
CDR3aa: CASGGTSGLEQYF
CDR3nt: TGTGCCAGCGGAGGAACTAGCGGCTTAGAGCAGTACTTC

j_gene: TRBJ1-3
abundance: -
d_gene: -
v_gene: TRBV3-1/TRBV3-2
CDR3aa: CASGLTGTIYF
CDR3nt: TGTGCCAGCGGGTTAACAGGGACCATATATTTT

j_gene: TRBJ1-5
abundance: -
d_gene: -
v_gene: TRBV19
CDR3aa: CASSMRGDGNQPQHF
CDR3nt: TGTGCCAGTAGTATGAGAGGAGATGGCAATCAGCCCCAGCATTTT

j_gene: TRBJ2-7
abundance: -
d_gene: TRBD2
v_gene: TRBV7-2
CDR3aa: CASSLVTSGSLYEQYF
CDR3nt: TGTGCCAGCAGCTTAGTTACTAGCGGGAGTTTATACGAGCAGTACTTC

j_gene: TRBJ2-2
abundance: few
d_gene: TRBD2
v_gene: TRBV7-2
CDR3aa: CASSSTSGGAFGELFF
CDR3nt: TGTGCCAGCAGCTCGACTAGCGGGGGGGCTTTCGGGGAGCTGTTTTTT

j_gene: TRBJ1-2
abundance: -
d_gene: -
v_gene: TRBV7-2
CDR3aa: CASSLGKGVSNYGYTF
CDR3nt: TGTGCCAGCAGCTTAGGCAAGGGGGTTTCGAACTATGGCTACACCTTC

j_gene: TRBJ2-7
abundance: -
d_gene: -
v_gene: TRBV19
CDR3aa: CASRSQGLSSYEQYF
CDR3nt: TGTGCCAGTAGGTCCCAGGGCCTAAGTTCCTACGAGCAGTACTTC

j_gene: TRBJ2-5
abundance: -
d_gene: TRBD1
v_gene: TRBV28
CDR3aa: CASSTTGGAQETQYF
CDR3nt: TGTGCCAGCAGCACGACAGGGGGGGCCCAAGAGACCCAGTACTTC

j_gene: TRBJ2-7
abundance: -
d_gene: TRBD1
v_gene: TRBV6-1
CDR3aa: CASSEGFGQGGYEQYF
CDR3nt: TGTGCCAGCAGTGAAGGGTTCGGACAGGGGGGTTACGAGCAGTACTTC

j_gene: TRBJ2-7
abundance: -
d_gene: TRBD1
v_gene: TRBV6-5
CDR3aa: CASSRQGNYEQYF
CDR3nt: TGTGCCAGCAGCCGACAGGGTAACTACGAGCAGTACTTC

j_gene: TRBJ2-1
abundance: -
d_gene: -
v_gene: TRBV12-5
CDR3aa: CASGLLLSYNEQFF
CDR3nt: TGTGCTAGTGGCCTTCTCCTCTCCTACAATGAGCAGTTCTTC

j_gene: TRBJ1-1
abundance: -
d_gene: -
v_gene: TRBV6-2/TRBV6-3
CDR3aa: CASSYYSPGEGTEAFF
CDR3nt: TGTGCCAGCAGTTACTACAGCCCCGGTGAGGGCACTGAAGCTTTCTTT

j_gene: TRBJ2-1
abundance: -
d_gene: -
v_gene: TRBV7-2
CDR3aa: CASSLVGQGYNEQFF
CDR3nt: TGTGCCAGCAGCTTAGTGGGCCAGGGATACAATGAGCAGTTCTTC

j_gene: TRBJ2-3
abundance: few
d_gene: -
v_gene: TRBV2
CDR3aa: CASSESLTLSTDTQYF
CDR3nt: TGTGCCAGCAGTGAATCCCTAACCCTCAGCACAGATACGCAGTATTTT

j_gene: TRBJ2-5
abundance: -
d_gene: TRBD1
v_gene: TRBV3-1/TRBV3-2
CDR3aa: CASTPGQGSQETQYF
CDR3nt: TGTGCCAGCACTCCCGGACAGGGTTCCCAAGAGACCCAGTACTTC

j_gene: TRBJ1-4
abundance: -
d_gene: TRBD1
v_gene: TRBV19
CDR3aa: CASRWTGGDEKLFF
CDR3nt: TGTGCCAGTAGATGGACAGGGGGAGATGAAAAACTGTTTTTT

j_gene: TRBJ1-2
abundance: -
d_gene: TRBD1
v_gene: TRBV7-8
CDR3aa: CASSPTGQGHYGYTF
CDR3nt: TGTGCCAGCAGTCCGACGGGACAGGGGCACTATGGCTACACCTTC

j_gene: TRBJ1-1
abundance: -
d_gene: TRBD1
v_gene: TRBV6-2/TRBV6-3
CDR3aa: CASSYGTGAANTEAFF
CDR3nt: TGTGCCAGCAGTTACGGGACAGGGGCCGCGAACACTGAAGCTTTCTTT

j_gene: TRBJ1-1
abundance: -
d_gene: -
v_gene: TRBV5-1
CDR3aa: CASSFGVGVRNTEAFF
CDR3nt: TGCGCCAGCAGCTTCGGGGTGGGAGTCCGGAACACTGAAGCTTTCTTT

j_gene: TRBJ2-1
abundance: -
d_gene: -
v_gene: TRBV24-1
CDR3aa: CATSDPGLTNNEQFF
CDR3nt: TGTGCCACCAGTGATCCGGGACTTACTAACAATGAGCAGTTCTTC

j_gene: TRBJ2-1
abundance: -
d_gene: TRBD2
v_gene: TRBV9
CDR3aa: CASSVRERGGHEQFF
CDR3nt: TGTGCCAGCAGCGTACGGGAGCGGGGGGGTCATGAGCAGTTCTTC

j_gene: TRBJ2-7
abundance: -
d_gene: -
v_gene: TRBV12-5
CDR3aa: CASGLVRRGSYEQYF
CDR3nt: TGTGCTAGTGGTTTGGTACGCAGAGGCTCCTACGAGCAGTACTTC

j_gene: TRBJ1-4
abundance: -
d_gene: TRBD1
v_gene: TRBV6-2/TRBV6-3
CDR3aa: CASSRGQRNEKLFF
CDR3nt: TGTGCCAGCAGTCGGGGACAGCGAAATGAAAAACTGTTTTTT

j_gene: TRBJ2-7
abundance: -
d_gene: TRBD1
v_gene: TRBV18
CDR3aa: CASSPRTGQSEQYF
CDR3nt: TGTGCCAGCTCCCCGCGGACAGGTCAAAGCGAGCAGTACTTC

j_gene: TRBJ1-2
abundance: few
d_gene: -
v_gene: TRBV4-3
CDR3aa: CASSQASLVHYGYTF
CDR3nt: TGCGCCAGCAGCCAAGCTAGCCTAGTCCACTATGGCTACACCTTC

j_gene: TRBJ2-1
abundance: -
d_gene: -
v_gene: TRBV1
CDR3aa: CTSSQEGPQPWEQFF
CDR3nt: TGCACCAGCAGCCAAGAGGGGCCACAGCCGTGGGAGCAGTTCTTC